This TCR beta chain comes out of a study of PD-L1 blockade in urothelial cancer (TCRdb year 2017). The study in broad terms: All patients started therapy in about 2014 and received atezolizumab 1,200 mg intravenously every 3 weeks. About nine tenths of the roughly 29 patients were identified as males with urothelial cancer of bladder origin, and a prior smoking history was reported by 18 of 29 patients. An ECOG performance status of 0 or 1 was recorded for the patients, and 0 to 3 prior chemotherapy regimens had been received by the patients. Blood samples were analyzed at 3 weeks after treatment start (second dose) and at 6 weeks after treatment start. Blood samples yielded a median of about 150,000 T cells and 65,000 to 95,000 unique TCRs, with median clonality approximately 0.08. Somatic, immune and clinical correlates of response to PD-L1 blockade with atezolizumab in urothelial cancer were the focus of an exploratory multi-omic analysis. TCR sequencing covered pretreatment tumor samples and matched, serially collected peripheral blood taken before and after atezolizumab treatment. Durable clinical benefit was defined as a progression-free survival longer than 6 months, and TCR features were additionally tested against progression-free survival and overall survival. In the same patients, pretreatment tumors underwent whole exome sequencing and RNA sequencing in addition to TCR sequencing. Durable clinical benefit was achieved by nine patients but not by the remaining 20. Twenty-nine patients had pretreatment blood TCR-seq, some 24 had at least one posttreatment blood collection, and some 24 had tumor TCR-seq. The investigation overall reported the following: Improved progression-free and overall survival was associated with having pretreatment peripheral blood TCR clonality below the median. Because the sample size was small (n ≈ 30) and many exploratory analyses were performed, the results are intended to be hypothesis-generating. Patients with durable benefit showed greater expansion of tumor-associated TCR clones in peripheral blood 3 weeks after starting treatment (n ≈ 20, p = 0.022).

From the cysteine through the phenylalanine, the CDR3 covers 13 amino acids. The sequence is cut down to CDR3 DNA, 39 bases in frame from base 1. Via the germline V gene, CDR1 is SGHRS and CDR2 YFSETQ. The V and J ends are trimmed by 2 bases and 4 bases, leaving 9 bases between them. Sample time point, as interpreted from the label and publication: peripheral blood 6 weeks after treatment start. The cohort included 29 patients with locally advanced or metastatic urothelial carcinoma who were treated at Memorial Sloan Kettering on a trial protocol. Peripheral blood mononuclear cells were collected pretreatment and during treatment, with between 1 and 8 total time points obtained per patient. The Qiagen DNeasy Blood extraction kit was used to purify genomic DNA from total PBMCs and tumor samples. Collected pretreatment and during treatment, PBMCs were isolated and stored as previously described. Points on this clone: What antigen it recognizes has not been identified. No base qualities exist here, and no much larger clone lies one base off it.

Each PCR received spiked-in synthetic TCR analog templates so that absolute template abundance could be estimated from read counts. The immunoSEQ assay was used to amplify TCRbeta CDR3 regions from genomic DNA with bias-controlled V and J gene primers. Sequencing of rearranged TCRbeta segments was done at approximately 20X coverage. The authors' analysis ran thus. Sequencing errors were corrected by clustering, and CDR3s were annotated against IMGT so that V, D and J genes could be assigned. Only productive TCRbeta rearrangements were used in downstream analyses, excluding out-of-frame or stop-codon sequences. Clonality was computed as one minus Shannon entropy normalized by the log of the number of unique productive sequences. Fisher's exact test with Benjamini-Hochberg correction, using a cutoff of adjusted p below 0.01, was how clones that differed between time points or between blood and tumor were identified. TCRdb mirrors the immuneACCESS table, restricted to in-frame sequences. Some clones are absent from its copies; in checked studies, under half trace to an unresolved V gene, and the reason for the others is unknown. The DNA was the basis for D and trimming; V, J and clone size are from that table. For this sample the table gives about 50,000 clones, of which around nine tenths were detected only once. The ten top clones hold roughly 2.5% of the sample.

This chain joins TRBV5-1 to TRBJ1-2, and possibly TRBD1, on 6 matching bases. Sequencing used PBMCs, obtained around atezolizumab (anti-PD-L1) treatment. The TCR was taken from a man in his 60s with urothelial cancer. Read as DNA, the sequence is TGCGCCAGCAGCTTTTCAGGGGCCTATGGCTACACCTTC. It specifies CASSFSGAYGYTF.